This T cell receptor (beta chain) was sequenced in a study of T cells after yellow fever vaccination. This clonotype was found many times. No antigen is known for it. Per germline, CDR1 DFQATT and CDR2 SNEGSKA (reference sequence). V gave up 1 base and J gave up 1 base; unmatched junction bases: 3. The CDR3 covers 16 residues. TCRdb independently ran MiXCR on the 5' RACE reads; one entry per CDR3 protein. The repertoire holds about 320,000 distinct CDR3 sequences, about an eighth seen once, with approximately 3.4% in the top ten. Study observations and caveats: Clones from primary vaccination mostly reappeared after the booster (roughly 97% CD4, approximately 91% CD8).

This clonotype was obtained from a man in his late teens or twenties who received the YFV17D yellow fever vaccine. Source: CD4+ T cells sorted from PBMCs, taken 15 days after the yellow fever booster vaccination. This chain links TRBV20-1 with TRBJ2-1; 11 bases align to TRBD2. CDR3 DNA: TGCAGTGCTAGAGTCCTAGCGGGGGGTTCCTACAATGAGCAGTTCTTC. Translated, it gives CSARVLAGGSYNEQFF.